The 32 T cell receptor beta chains given below trace back to one sample, sequenced in a study of blood T cell repertoires in COVID-19. TCRdb's table, derived via immunoSEQ multiplex PCR, lists solely in-frame clones and lacks some. The sample records about 430,000 clones, roughly 90% being singletons. Sequencing input: PBMCs or T cells enriched from blood (not recorded which). These receptors were taken from a woman between 18 and 29 years old who had been exposed to COVID-19.

The gene calls are TRBV7-8 and TRBJ2-5; TRBD2 agrees at 14 bases. Losses at the gene ends were 3 bases for V and 0 bases for J; bases not matched to a gene: 9. Germline CDR1 SGHVS, CDR2 FQNEAQ. The CDR3 covers 19 residues. CDR3 DNA: TGTGCCAGCAGCTTCGGGACTAGCGGGAGAGGGGGGGACCAAGAGACCCAGTACTTC. Amino acids: CASSFGTSGRGGDQETQYF.

The rearrangement joins TRBV5-6 to TRBJ1-5; D perhaps matches TRBD1 (6 bases). This CDR3 is 15 amino acids long. The ends were cut back, 4 bases at V and 4 bases at J, with 15 bases in the middle. In germline, CDR1 is SGHDT, CDR2 YYEEEE. The CDR3 protein is CASSGYRDLNQPQHF. The DNA of the CDR3 is TGTGCCAGCAGCGGTTACAGGGACCTTAATCAGCCCCAGCATTTT.

The rearrangement uses TRBV6-5 and TRBJ1-1, with D possibly being TRBD1 (6 bases). Germline CDR1 and CDR2: MNHEY and SVGAGI. CDR3 length: 14 amino acids. V lost 2 bases and J 5 bases, leaving 12 bases between the germline ends. The CDR3 sequence is CASSYAGVGTEAFF. CDR3 in DNA: TGTGCCAGCAGTTACGCAGGGGTTGGAACTGAAGCTTTCTTT.

This chain uses TRBV18 with TRBJ2-1; 7 nucleotides align to TRBD2. CDR1 is KGHSH and CDR2 is LQKENI in the germline V gene. After removal of 3 bases from V and 7 bases from J, the junction contained 9 bases not matched to a gene. The CDR3 is made up of 15 amino acids. The CDR3 reads CASSPFSGGINEQFF. The CDR3 coding sequence is TGTGCCAGCTCACCCTTTTCGGGAGGTATAAATGAGCAGTTCTTC.

The J gene is TRBJ1-1, the V gene TRBV7-8; D remains ambiguous. The CDR3 has 15 amino acids. Trimming pared 5 bases from V and 0 bases from J, leaving 13 bases between. Germline CDR1 SGHVS, CDR2 FQNEAQ. The CDR3 loop is CASSRGLAMNTEAFF. CDR3 bases: TGTGCCAGCAGCCGAGGACTGGCAATGAACACTGAAGCTTTCTTT.

The V and J genes are TRBV9 and TRBJ1-1; 7 nucleotides align to TRBD1. Germline CDR1 SGDLS, CDR2 YYNGEE. J gave up 8 bases and V 3 bases, and 7 bases lay outside the gene matches. This CDR3 is built from 13 residues. The CDR3 DNA sequence: TGTGCCAGCAGCGAAGACAGGGTGGCCGAAGCTTTCTTT. Protein product: CASSEDRVAEAFF. Variable domain in full (rest from reference TRBV9 and TRBJ1-1): DSGVTQTPKHLITATGQRVTLRCSPRSGDLSVYWYQQSLDQGLQFLIQYYNGEERAKGNILERFSAQQFPDLHSELNLSSLELGDSALYFCASSEDRVAEAFFGQGTRLTVV.

V usage is TRBV5-1 and J usage is TRBJ1-1; 9 positions agree with TRBD1. Trimming at V came to 0 bases and at J to 4 bases, leaving 4 bases not matched to a gene. The CDR3 contains 15 residues. Germline values: CDR1 SGHRS, CDR2 YFSETQ. The chain's CDR3 is CASSLEGQGATEAFF. CDR3 in DNA: TGCGCCAGCAGCTTGGAGGGACAGGGCGCCACTGAAGCTTTCTTT. The whole variable domain, remainder taken from reference TRBV5-1 and TRBJ1-1, is KAGVTQTPRYLIKTRGQQVTLSCSPISGHRSVSWYQQTPGQGLQFLFEYFSETQRNKGNFPGRFSGRQFSNSRSEMNVSTLELGDSALYLCASSLEGQGATEAFFGQGTRLTVV.

This chain links TRBV19 with TRBJ2-1; unclear D gene. The germline CDR1 and CDR2 sequences are LNHDA and SQIVND (reference sequence). V was pared by 6 bases and J by 6 bases, with 15 bases between. The CDR3 runs to 14 residues. The CDR3 reads CASSSGQIINEQFF. The DNA for the CDR3 is TGTGCCAGTAGCTCAGGCCAGATTATCAATGAGCAGTTCTTC.

The chain carries TRBV3-1 (or the pseudogene TRBV3-2) and TRBJ2-3, with 9 bases aligning to TRBD2. The CDR3 runs to 14 residues. Germline assignment: CDR1 LGHDT and CDR2 YNNKEL (reference sequence). The ends lost 1 base at V and 6 bases at J; junction bases unmatched: 2. The CDR3 region has the DNA TGTGCCAGCAGCCAAGTCGCGGGAGGGGATACGCAGTATTTT. Amino acid sequence: CASSQVAGGDTQYF.

The chain employs TRBV2 and TRBJ1-2, with 11 bases aligning to TRBD1. The CDR3 runs to 14 residues. Germline V gene lookup returns CDR1 SNHLY and CDR2 FYNNEI. V shed 6 bases, J shed 6 bases, and the junction held 6 bases outside the gene matches. CDR3 nucleotides: TGTGCCAGCAGGCTCGGGACAGGGGGACATGGCTACACCTTC. Protein product: CASRLGTGGHGYTF.

This clone has only one observation. V and J are TRBV7-2 and TRBJ1-4, with D unresolved. The CDR3 has 14 amino acids. Germline values: CDR1 SGHTA, CDR2 FQGNSA. V gave up 2 bases and J gave up 2 bases, with 6 bases separating them. CDR3 sequence reads: CASSLTATNEKLFF. The CDR3 coding sequence is TGTGCCAGCAGCTTAACAGCTACTAATGAAAAACTGTTTTTT.

J is TRBJ1-2 and V is TRBV2; 7 bases are shared with TRBD1. Germline values: CDR1 SNHLY, CDR2 FYNNEI. V dropped 3 bases and J dropped 2; count of bases not matched to a gene: 9. This CDR3 region has 16 residues. CDR3 protein: CASSDTGQAKNYGYTF. CDR3 DNA: TGTGCCAGCAGTGATACCGGACAGGCGAAAAACTATGGCTACACCTTC. The full variable domain, its missing parts supplied by reference TRBV2 and TRBJ1-2, is EPEVTQTPSHQVTQMGQEVILRCVPISNHLYFYWYRQILGQKVEFLVSFYNNEISEKSEIFDDQFSVERPDGSNFTLKIRSTKLEDSAMYFCASSDTGQAKNYGYTFGSGTRLTVV.

This chain uses TRBV15 with TRBJ2-2; 7 bases map to TRBD2. The trim removed 0 bases at V and 1 base at J, leaving 5 bases unmatched. Germline CDR1 LNHNV, CDR2 YYDKDF (reference sequence). The CDR3 is made up of 17 amino acids. DNA of the CDR3: TGTGCCACCAGCAGAGAGGGAGGGCTGTGGAACACCGGGGAGCTGTTTTTT. It encodes CATSREGGLWNTGELFF.

CDR3 amino acids: CASSSNPGELFF. The CDR3, as DNA: TGCGCCAGCAGCTCAAATCCCGGGGAGCTGTTTTTT. This chain links TRBV5-1 with TRBJ2-2, with D unclear. The V end lost 3 bases, the J end lost 6 bases, and 6 bases lay between the germline ends. Germline CDR1 is SGHRS and CDR2 is YFSETQ. CDR3 size: 12 residues.

The rearrangement joins TRBV19 to TRBJ1-2, with D possibly matching TRBD1 (5 bases). There are 12 residues in the CDR3. V lost 5 bases to trimming and J lost 3 bases, with 7 bases between them. Per germline, CDR1 LNHDA and CDR2 SQIVND (reference sequence). CDR3 region: CASSSTDYGYTF. The CDR3 DNA is TGTGCCAGTAGTTCGACAGACTATGGCTACACCTTC. The variable domain in full, completed from reference TRBV19 and TRBJ1-2, reads DGGITQSPKYLFRKEGQNVTLSCEQNLNHDAMYWYRQDPGQGLRLIYYSQIVNDFQKGDIAEGYSVSREKKESFPLTVTSAQKNPTAFYLCASSSTDYGYTFGSGTRLTVV.

This clone has more than one count but fewer than ten. The CDR3 loop reads CASTRGTAPYEQYF. The CDR3 DNA reads as TGTGCCAGCACTCGAGGGACAGCCCCCTACGAGCAGTACTTC. The chain has TRBV28 and TRBJ2-7; 7 nucleotides match TRBD1. The length of the CDR3 is 14 residues. Germline values: CDR1 MDHEN, CDR2 SYDVKM. Trimming at V came to 7 bases and at J to 2 bases, leaving 8 bases not matched to a gene.

This clone was recorded once. The chain is built from TRBV15 and TRBJ1-3, with a possible D match to TRBD1 (5 bases). The germline gives CDR1 LNHNV, CDR2 YYDKDF (reference sequence). Trimming stripped 1 base from V and 2 bases from J, with 21 bases between. The CDR3 is 19 residues long. CDR3: CATSRALYSNEGAGNTIYF. In DNA, the CDR3 is TGTGCCACCAGCAGAGCACTATACTCAAATGAAGGGGCTGGAAACACCATATATTTT.

The chain couples TRBV7-2 to TRBJ1-2; TRBD1 is a possible D gene (5 bases). V was trimmed by 2 bases and J by 2 bases, leaving 6 bases between them. The CDR3 covers 13 residues. In germline, CDR1 is SGHTA, CDR2 FQGNSA. The CDR3 coding sequence is TGTGCCAGCAGCTTACCAGGGAACTATGGCTACACCTTC. Its protein product is CASSLPGNYGYTF.

This chain connects TRBV15 to TRBJ2-3; a possible D gene is TRBD2 (6 bases). Germline V gene lookup returns CDR1 LNHNV and CDR2 YYDKDF (reference sequence). This CDR3 contains 13 residues. Trimming took 0 bases from V and 9 from J, leaving 10 bases between them. In DNA form, the CDR3 reads TGTGCCACCAGCAGAGATGAGGAGGGCACGCAGTATTTT. Its protein is CATSRDEEGTQYF. The full variable domain, rest sourced from reference TRBV15 and TRBJ2-3, is DAMVIQNPRYQVTQFGKPVTLSCSQTLNHNVMYWYQQKSSQAPKLLFHYYDKDFNNEADTPDNFQSRRPNTSFCFLDIRSPGLGDTAMYLCATSRDEEGTQYFGPGTRLTVL.

This chain connects TRBV18 to TRBJ1-5; the D is unclear. The CDR3 consists of 16 residues. CDR1 KGHSH and CDR2 LQKENI come from the germline V gene. V was clipped by 4 bases and J by 0 bases, with 13 bases between them. CDR3 residues: CASSLTPGNSNQPQHF. For the CDR3, the DNA is TGTGCCAGCTCACTCACCCCGGGAAATAGCAATCAGCCCCAGCATTTT.

V is TRBV4-1 and J is TRBJ2-7, with TRBD2 matching over 11 bases. The germline CDR1 and CDR2 sequences are MGHRA and YSYEKL. The length of the CDR3 is 15 residues. V gave up 0 bases and J gave up 4 bases; unmatched junction bases: 2. This CDR3 is CASSQEGTSGYEQYF. As DNA, the CDR3 is TGCGCCAGCAGCCAAGAAGGGACTAGCGGTTACGAGCAGTACTTC.

Only a few counts were recorded for this clone. This rearrangement joins TRBV19 to TRBJ1-5; 12 nucleotides agree with TRBD1. V dropped 3 bases and J dropped 6; count of bases not matched to a gene: 3. The CDR3 contains 15 residues. Germline V gives CDR1 LNHDA, CDR2 SQIVND (reference sequence). Here the CDR3 reads CASSIGTGGTQPQHF. For the CDR3, the DNA is TGTGCCAGTAGTATCGGGACAGGGGGCACTCAGCCCCAGCATTTT. The variable domain in full, completed from reference TRBV19 and TRBJ1-5, reads DGGITQSPKYLFRKEGQNVTLSCEQNLNHDAMYWYRQDPGQGLRLIYYSQIVNDFQKGDIAEGYSVSREKKESFPLTVTSAQKNPTAFYLCASSIGTGGTQPQHFGDGTRLSIL.

The count of this clone is one. The chain employs TRBV7-6 and TRBJ2-1, with D perhaps matching TRBD2 (5 bases). The CDR3 has 20 amino acids. Trimming removed 0 bases at V and 0 bases at J, with 21 bases between. CDR1 is SGHVS and CDR2 is FNYEAQ in the germline V gene. The CDR3 protein is CASSLAYETRERSSYNEQFF. The DNA for the CDR3 is TGTGCCAGCAGCTTAGCGTATGAGACGAGGGAAAGGAGCTCCTACAATGAGCAGTTCTTC.

J is TRBJ2-3 and V is TRBV7-6, with 7 positions matching TRBD1. The CDR3 has 18 amino acids. In germline, CDR1 is SGHVS, CDR2 FNYEAQ. Unmatched junction bases numbered 15, after V lost 5 bases and J lost 1 base. The CDR3 here is CASSPTIDRVPRTDTQYF. The DNA of the CDR3 is TGTGCCAGCAGCCCAACCATAGACAGGGTCCCACGCACAGATACGCAGTATTTT.

This clone was seen once. This chain links TRBV12-3 or TRBV12-4 with TRBJ1-2; D gene uncertain. Trimming shortened V by 6 bases and J by 8 bases, and 13 bases separated the two germline ends. CDR3 length: 12 residues. The CDR3 nucleotides are TGTGCCAGCAGCGCGGTCGCTCGGGGCTACACCTTC. It translates to CASSAVARGYTF.

V gene TRBV2 combines with J gene TRBJ2-1, with a possible D match to TRBD1 (5 bases). Germline V gene lookup returns CDR1 SNHLY and CDR2 FYNNEI. V was clipped by 10 bases and J by 8 bases, with 15 bases between them. The CDR3 spans 12 residues. CDR3 in DNA: TGTGCCACTTCCCTCAGGGTGTATGAGCAGTTCTTC. This encodes CATSLRVYEQFF.

The rearrangement links TRBV5-1 to TRBJ2-7; 12 bases map to TRBD2. The junction had 9 bases not matched to a gene; V was cut back by 4 bases and J by 4 bases. The CDR3 contains 16 residues. Germline values: CDR1 SGHRS, CDR2 YFSETQ. The CDR3, as DNA: TGCGCCAGCAGCGTATCTATCCTAGCGGGAGGGTACGAGCAGTACTTC. Its translation: CASSVSILAGGYEQYF.

The gene calls are TRBV29-1 and TRBJ1-4; D not certain. V gave up 0 bases and J gave up 3 bases, with 17 bases separating them. Germline CDR1 SQVTM, CDR2 ANQGSEA. This CDR3 is built from 17 residues. The CDR3 coding sequence is TGCAGCGTTGAAGAGGGTAGGGCGGGCCCGGCTAATGAAAAACTGTTTTTT. Protein sequence: CSVEEGRAGPANEKLFF.

The J gene is TRBJ2-7, the V gene TRBV18; weak D call: TRBD2 (5 bases). This CDR3 contains 13 residues. CDR1 is KGHSH and CDR2 is LQKENI in the germline V gene. Trimming stripped 5 bases from V and 9 bases from J, with 17 bases between. The CDR3 DNA reads TGTGCCAGCTCAACGGAGAATTCAGAGGGGCAGTACTTC. Encoded protein: CASSTENSEGQYF.

This clone was detected only a few times. The chain has TRBV18 and TRBJ1-5; TRBD1 agrees at 8 bases. Looked up from germline, CDR1 is KGHSH and CDR2 is LQKENI. The CDR3 is 15 amino acids. With V trimmed by 3 bases and J by 11 bases, 12 bases remained unmatched. CDR3 sequence: CASSPQGQAGEAQHF. For the CDR3, the DNA is TGTGCCAGCTCACCCCAGGGACAGGCCGGGGAGGCCCAGCATTTT.

This rearrangement joins TRBV18 to TRBJ1-1; TRBD1 is a possible D gene (6 bases). V lost 4 bases, J lost 1 base, and 13 bases lay in between. Germline V gives CDR1 KGHSH, CDR2 LQKENI. The CDR3 consists of 15 residues. The CDR3 coding sequence is TGTGCCAGCTCACGGGCAGGGGCTAGGAACACTGAAGCTTTCTTT. Translation: CASSRAGARNTEAFF.

The rearrangement uses TRBV15 and TRBJ2-7, with 7 nucleotides matching TRBD1. The germline V gene encodes CDR1 LNHNV and CDR2 YYDKDF (reference sequence). The trim removed 8 bases at V and 6 bases at J, leaving 10 bases unmatched. The CDR3 is 13 amino acids. The chain's CDR3 is CATYSTGMGEQYF. The DNA of the CDR3 is TGTGCCACCTACTCGACAGGGATGGGCGAGCAGTACTTC.